There are many counts of the clone carrying this TCR beta chain. Antigen specificity is unknown. The source of the sample is a study of neurological immune-mediated disorders. With 10-nucleotide random UMIs, 5'RACE was used to make the cDNA. TCRdb re-called the 5' RACE reads with MiXCR, one entry per CDR3 protein. This table holds around 65,000 distinct CDR3 sequences, approximately 5.3% found once. CDR3 length equals 13 residues. V lost 1 base and J lost 6, with 8 bases in between. CDR1 SGHRS and CDR2 YFSETQ come from the germline V gene. Overall study findings and caveats: The multiple sclerosis repertoire cluster lacked an association with any feature, whether clinical or MRI.

Unsorted libraries were prepared from 2 million PBMCs that had been stored at -80 C. The receptor was derived from a human donor with multiple sclerosis. The donor label of this sample is uncertain. This chain links TRBV5-1 with TRBJ1-5, with D hard to call. Sequencing was performed on PBMCs. In DNA, the CDR3 is TGCGCCAGCAGCTTGATAGGTTCTCAGCCCCAGCATTTT. Translated, it gives CASSLIGSQPQHF.